These 21 T cell receptor beta chains originate from one sample sequenced in a study of blood T cell repertoires in COVID-19. TCRdb's copy holds only in-frame clones and misses some; the assay was immunoSEQ multiplex PCR. This sample has fewer than 300,000 clones, with approximately 85% found just once. The sample taken for sequencing was peripheral blood. The receptors were gathered from a man aged 50 to 60 with active or convalescent COVID-19.

V and J are TRBV2 and TRBJ2-5, with D tentatively TRBD2 (6 bases). Germline V gene sequence: CDR1 SNHLY, CDR2 FYNNEI. The CDR3 is 16 amino acids. The germline V and J ends were trimmed by 3 bases and 1 base, with 15 bases remaining between them. CDR3 in DNA: TGTGCCAGCAGTGATGGTGCTAGCGAGATCCAAGAGACCCAGTACTTC. Its protein is CASSDGASEIQETQYF.

The rearrangement links TRBV20-1 to TRBJ2-7; D may be TRBD2 (6 bases). The V end was cut by 5 bases, the J end by 5 bases, with 7 bases between. The CDR3 contains 10 residues. Germline CDR1 is DFQATT and CDR2 is SNEGSKA (reference sequence). In DNA form, the CDR3 reads TGCAGTGCTTGGGGGGACGAGCAGTACTTC. This codes for CSAWGDEQYF.

The genes are TRBV7-9 and TRBJ2-3; weak D call: TRBD2 (5 bases). The CDR3 is made up of 15 amino acids. Germline CDR1 and CDR2: SEHNR and FQNEAQ (reference sequence). With 5 bases removed from V and 1 base from J, the gap between germline ends came to 13 bases. The CDR3 spells CASSQTGVGTDTQYF. The CDR3 coding sequence is TGTGCCAGCAGCCAGACCGGGGTGGGCACAGATACGCAGTATTTT.

The chain recombines TRBV18 with TRBJ2-5, with TRBD2 matching over 9 bases. In germline, CDR1 is KGHSH, CDR2 LQKENI. CDR3 length: 15 amino acids. V shed 2 bases, J shed 1 base, and the junction held 2 bases outside the gene matches. The CDR3 region is CASSPRTSAQETQYF. The CDR3 DNA sequence: TGTGCCAGCTCACCAAGGACTAGCGCCCAAGAGACCCAGTACTTC.

On this clone itself: Other DNA variants within this sample encode the same CDR3. The genes are TRBV7-9 and TRBJ1-2; 8 bases agree with TRBD1. The germline V gene encodes CDR1 SEHNR and CDR2 FQNEAQ (reference sequence). The ends lost 1 base at V and 5 bases at J; junction bases unmatched: 3. The CDR3 sequence is 14 residues long. CDR3 sequence (DNA): TGTGCCAGCAGCTTAGTCACAGGGGGATATGGCTACACCTTC. This gives the protein CASSLVTGGYGYTF.

In this sample, this clone turned up a few times. The sample holds other DNA sequences that translate to the same CDR3. The chain employs TRBV5-1 and TRBJ2-1; D ambiguous. The CDR3 is 15 residues long. From germline, CDR1 is SGHRS and CDR2 YFSETQ. The V gene lost 0 bases and the J gene lost 0 bases, with 7 bases spanning the gap. DNA for the CDR3: TGCGCCAGCAGCTTGGCGGGTAGCTCCTACAATGAGCAGTTCTTC. It yields the protein CASSLAGSSYNEQFF.

This chain connects TRBV2 to TRBJ2-1; D unclear. Trimming left V 10 bases short and J 8 bases short, with 18 bases between. This CDR3 is built from 13 residues. In germline, CDR1 is SNHLY, CDR2 FYNNEI. The CDR3: CATTKLRSDEQFF. Written as DNA, the CDR3 is TGTGCCACCACCAAACTAAGATCGGATGAGCAGTTCTTC.

This chain joins TRBV6-1 and TRBJ1-2; perhaps TRBD1 as D (6 bases). V lost 2 bases, J lost 4 bases, and 17 bases lay in between. The CDR3 spans 16 residues. Per germline, CDR1 MNHNS and CDR2 SASEGT. For the CDR3, the DNA is TGTGCCAGCAGTGAATCAATGTCGGGGGGCATCTATGGCTACACCTTC. It translates to CASSESMSGGIYGYTF.

CDR3 bases: TGTGCCAGCAGTATTAGCGGGGAGGGGAACAATGAGCAGTTCTTC. This gives the protein CASSISGEGNNEQFF. The chain recombines TRBV9 with TRBJ2-1; the match to TRBD2 covers 8 bases. Germline CDR1 and CDR2: SGDLS and YYNGEE. The CDR3 has 15 amino acids. J lost 5 bases, V lost 5 bases, and 9 bases had no gene match.

The chain recombines TRBV6-5 with TRBJ2-2; 9 bases fit TRBD1. The CDR3 sequence is 15 residues long. Unmatched junction bases numbered 8, after V lost 5 bases and J lost 7 bases. Per germline, CDR1 MNHEY and CDR2 SVGAGI. CDR3 DNA: TGTGCCAGCAGTCCGGGACAGGGAGATCTCGGGGAGCTGTTTTTT. This translates into CASSPGQGDLGELFF.

This clone has only one observation. The gene calls are TRBV6-5 and TRBJ2-3, with 15 bases lining up with TRBD2. The CDR3 extends over 15 amino acids. Looked up from germline, CDR1 is MNHEY and CDR2 is SVGAGI. With V trimmed by 4 bases and J by 11 bases, 7 bases remained unmatched. CDR3 loop: CASSSRTSGRVGQYF. The CDR3 DNA reads as TGTGCCAGCAGTTCCCGGACTAGCGGGAGGGTGGGGCAGTATTTT.

The V and J genes are TRBV30 and TRBJ1-5; 8 nucleotides line up with TRBD1. Per germline, CDR1 GTSNPN and CDR2 SVGIG (reference sequence). The CDR3 runs to 17 residues. With V trimmed by 0 bases and J by 3 bases, 10 bases remained unmatched. CDR3 region: CAWSVPGGGRVNQPQHF. CDR3 nucleotides: TGTGCCTGGAGTGTGCCAGGGGGCGGTAGGGTCAATCAGCCCCAGCATTTT.

The chain employs TRBV6-5 and TRBJ2-7, with 8 bases aligning to TRBD2. From germline, CDR1 is MNHEY and CDR2 SVGAGI. The CDR3 covers 15 residues. The V gene end was trimmed by 6 bases and the J gene end by 0 bases; junction bases not matched to a gene: 7. CDR3 residues: CASRYSGISSYEQYF. The CDR3 nucleotides are TGTGCCAGCAGGTATAGCGGGATCAGCTCCTACGAGCAGTACTTC.

The chain employs TRBV7-2 and TRBJ2-4, with 10 bases matching TRBD1. Trimming cost V 5 bases and J 7 bases; bases outside gene matches: 8. The germline V gene encodes CDR1 SGHTA and CDR2 FQGNSA. There are 15 residues in the CDR3. The DNA for the CDR3 is TGTGCCAGCAGCCCCGGGACAGGGGTTTGGAACATTCAGTACTTC. It codes for CASSPGTGVWNIQYF.

The CDR3 coding sequence is TGTGCCAGCAGTTTGCGGGAGACTGAAGCTTTCTTT. Translation: CASSLRETEAFF. This chain uses TRBV12-3 or TRBV12-4 with TRBJ1-1; D not resolved. The V and J ends lost 3 bases and 5 bases respectively, with 7 bases between them. This CDR3 has 12 amino acids.

Many counts were recorded for this clone. The genes are TRBV25-1 and TRBJ2-2, with D unresolved. CDR1 and CDR2 from the germline V gene are MGHDK and SYGVNS. Trimming pared 1 base from V and 4 bases from J, leaving 7 bases between. The CDR3 extends over 14 amino acids. In DNA, the CDR3 is TGTGCCAGCAGTGAATGGAGTACCACCGGGGAGCTGTTTTTT. Translating it yields CASSEWSTTGELFF.

The chain combines TRBV19 with TRBJ2-3, with 10 bases matching TRBD2. V shed 5 bases and J 3 bases; nucleotides not matched to a gene: 8. The CDR3 is 16 residues long. CDR1 is LNHDA and CDR2 is SQIVND in the germline V gene (reference sequence). In DNA, the CDR3 is TGTGCCAGTAGTCCCTGGGCTAGCGGGAGTACAGATACGCAGTATTTT. Translation gives CASSPWASGSTDTQYF.

The chain carries TRBV5-1 and TRBJ2-7, with TRBD2 as a possible D gene (5 bases). The CDR3 runs to 14 residues. Germline assignment: CDR1 SGHRS and CDR2 YFSETQ. Between the trimmed V and J ends, which lost 6 bases and 2 bases, there was a span of 15 bases. The CDR3 spells CASTRTPEAYEQYF. In nucleotides, the CDR3 is TGCGCCAGCACCCGGACTCCGGAAGCCTACGAGCAGTACTTC.

This chain joins TRBV11-3 and TRBJ2-2; a possible D gene is TRBD2 (6 bases). The CDR3 totals 15 residues. Trimming removed 5 bases at V and 7 bases at J, with 17 bases between. CDR1 is SGHNT, CDR2 YENEEA, per germline. The CDR3 region has the DNA TGTGCCAGCAGCAAGTACGGGACTTCACACGGGGAGCTGTTTTTT. It yields the protein CASSKYGTSHGELFF. Full variable domain (rest looked up from reference TRBV11-3 and TRBJ2-2): EAGVVQSPRYKIIEKKQPVAFWCNPISGHNTLYWYLQNLGQGPELLIRYENEEAVDDSQLPKDRFSAERLKGVDSTLKIQPAELGDSAVYLCASSKYGTSHGELFFGEGSRLTVL.

This chain uses TRBV28 with TRBJ2-7, with D possibly matching TRBD2 (6 bases). This CDR3 is built from 13 residues. Germline V lookup: CDR1 MDHEN, CDR2 SYDVKM. The V end was cut by 3 bases, the J end by 3 bases, with 9 bases between. For the CDR3, the DNA is TGTGCCAGCAGTTTTGTGGAGGGCTACGAGCAGTACTTC. Amino acid sequence: CASSFVEGYEQYF.

The V and J genes are TRBV28 and TRBJ2-3, with 11 bases that match TRBD2. After removal of 6 bases from V and 6 bases from J, the junction contained 5 bases not matched to a gene. The CDR3 loop spans 14 amino acids. Per the germline V gene, CDR1 is MDHEN and CDR2 is SYDVKM. The DNA of the CDR3 is TGTGCCAGCAGGGGTAGCGGGGGGGGCGATACGCAGTATTTT. It translates to CASRGSGGGDTQYF.